This T cell receptor beta chain derives from a study of beta chain features in type 1 diabetes. On this clone itself: Its antigen remains unidentified.

The CDR3 is 14 amino acids. Germline CDR1 and CDR2: SQVTM and ANQGSEA. Trimming removed 4 bases from V and 1 base from J; junction bases left unmatched: 7. Study-level results: Moderate but significant shortening of TCRB CDR3s was recorded in all four CD4+ subsets from Type 1 diabetes patients. TCRB repertoires of naive, central memory and Treg cells appeared more similar among patients than among healthy donors.

What was sequenced were expressed TCRB transcripts, since all of the isolated RNA had been reverse transcribed. Clones were sequenced by immunoSEQ multiplex PCR, and TCRdb holds only the in-frame ones, with some missing. The table has a few hundred thousand clones, around a fifth seen once; the top ten hold roughly 0.045%. The sequenced material came from naive CD4+ T cells from blood. The source of this sequence is a woman in her late teens or twenties in good health. The chain recombines TRBV29-1 with TRBJ2-7; 7 nucleotides line up with TRBD2. The CDR3 DNA is TGCAGCGTTGCCGGGAGGACGGAGTCCTACGAGCAGTACTTC. It yields the protein CSVAGRTESYEQYF.